One T cell receptor beta chain is described in this entry. Its antigen is as yet unknown. These data belong to a study of cytomegalovirus exposure and HLA in healthy donors. General study findings and limits: Presence/absence analyses took donor sequencing depth as roughly uniform.

The CDR3 totals 16 residues. CDR1 MDHEN and CDR2 SYDVKM come from the germline V gene. V was pared by 10 bases and J by 0 bases, with 18 bases between. Researchers ran the PCR with 60 Vbeta and 13 Jbeta primers. Profiled with immunoSEQ multiplex PCR; TCRdb holds only in-frame clones, not every one. The table includes roughly 130,000 clones, approximately 80% detected once. The sequenced material came from PBMCs. The rearrangement links TRBV28 to TRBJ1-4; D is possibly TRBD1 (6 bases). The clonotype originates from a man aged 35 to 55 in good health and CMV-seronegative. CDR3: CATIGGGIPTNEKLFF. The CDR3 DNA is TGTGCCACGATAGGGGGAGGGATCCCAACTAATGAAAAACTGTTTTTT.